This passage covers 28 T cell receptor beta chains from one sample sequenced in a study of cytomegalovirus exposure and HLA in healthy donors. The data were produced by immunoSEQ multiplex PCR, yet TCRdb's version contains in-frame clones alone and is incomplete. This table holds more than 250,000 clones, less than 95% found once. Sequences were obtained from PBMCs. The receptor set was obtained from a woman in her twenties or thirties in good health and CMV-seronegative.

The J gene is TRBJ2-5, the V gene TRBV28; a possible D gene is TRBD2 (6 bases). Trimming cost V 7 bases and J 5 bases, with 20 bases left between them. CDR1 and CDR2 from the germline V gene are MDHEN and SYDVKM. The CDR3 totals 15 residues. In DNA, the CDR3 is TGTGCCAGCACTATAACCTACGGGAGATATGAGACCCAGTACTTC. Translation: CASTITYGRYETQYF. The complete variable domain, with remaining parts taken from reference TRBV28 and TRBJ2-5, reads DVKVTQSSRYLVKRTGEKVFLECVQDMDHENMFWYRQDPGLGLRLIYFSYDVKMKEKGDIPEGYSVSREKKERFSLILESASTNQTSMYLCASTITYGRYETQYFGPGTRLLVL.

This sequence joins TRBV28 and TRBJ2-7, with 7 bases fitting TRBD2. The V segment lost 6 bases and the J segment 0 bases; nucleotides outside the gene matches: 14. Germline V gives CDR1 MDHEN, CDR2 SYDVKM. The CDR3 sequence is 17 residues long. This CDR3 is CASRPVGGRLFSYEQYF. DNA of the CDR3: TGTGCCAGCAGACCGGTCGGGGGGAGGCTCTTCTCCTACGAGCAGTACTTC.

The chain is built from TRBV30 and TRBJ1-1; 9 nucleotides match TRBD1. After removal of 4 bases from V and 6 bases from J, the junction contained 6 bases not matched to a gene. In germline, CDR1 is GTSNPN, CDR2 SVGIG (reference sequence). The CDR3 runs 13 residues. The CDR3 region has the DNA TGTGCCTGGATAGGGACAGGGCCCGCTGAAGCTTTCTTT. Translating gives CAWIGTGPAEAFF.

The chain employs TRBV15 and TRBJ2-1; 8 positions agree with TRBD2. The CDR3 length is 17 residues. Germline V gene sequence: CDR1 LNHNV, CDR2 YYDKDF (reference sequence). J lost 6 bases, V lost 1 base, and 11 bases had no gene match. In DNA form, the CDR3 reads TGTGCCACCAGCAGAGTAGTTGGGACTAGAAAACGCAATGAGCAGTTCTTC. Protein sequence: CATSRVVGTRKRNEQFF.

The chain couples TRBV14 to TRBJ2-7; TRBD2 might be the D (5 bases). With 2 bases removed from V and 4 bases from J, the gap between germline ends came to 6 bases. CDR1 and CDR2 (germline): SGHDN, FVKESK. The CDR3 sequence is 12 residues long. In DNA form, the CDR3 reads TGTGCCAGCAGCCAACCGGGGTACGAGCAGTACTTC. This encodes CASSQPGYEQYF.

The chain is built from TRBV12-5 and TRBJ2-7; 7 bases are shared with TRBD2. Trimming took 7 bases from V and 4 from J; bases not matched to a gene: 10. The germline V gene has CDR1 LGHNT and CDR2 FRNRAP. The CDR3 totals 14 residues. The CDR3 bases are TGTGCTAGTGTTTCGGGGGGTCCGGATTACGAGCAGTACTTC. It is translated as CASVSGGPDYEQYF.

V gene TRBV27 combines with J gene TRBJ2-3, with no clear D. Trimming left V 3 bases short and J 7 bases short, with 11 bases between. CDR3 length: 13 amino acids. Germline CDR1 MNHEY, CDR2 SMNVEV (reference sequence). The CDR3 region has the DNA TGTGCCAGCAGTTTCGACACCGTGAATACGCAGTATTTT. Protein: CASSFDTVNTQYF.

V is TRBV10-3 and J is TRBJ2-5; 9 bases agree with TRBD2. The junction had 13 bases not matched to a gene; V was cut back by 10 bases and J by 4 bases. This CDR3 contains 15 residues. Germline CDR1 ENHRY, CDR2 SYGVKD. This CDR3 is CASGGSGRSGETQYF. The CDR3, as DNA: TGTGCCAGCGGAGGTAGCGGGAGATCCGGAGAGACCCAGTACTTC.

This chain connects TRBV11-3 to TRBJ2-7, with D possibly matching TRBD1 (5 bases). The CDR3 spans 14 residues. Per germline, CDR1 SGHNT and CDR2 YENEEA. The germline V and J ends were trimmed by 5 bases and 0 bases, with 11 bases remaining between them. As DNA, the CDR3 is TGTGCCAGCAGCCCCGGTGGGGCCTCCTACGAGCAGTACTTC. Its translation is CASSPGGASYEQYF.

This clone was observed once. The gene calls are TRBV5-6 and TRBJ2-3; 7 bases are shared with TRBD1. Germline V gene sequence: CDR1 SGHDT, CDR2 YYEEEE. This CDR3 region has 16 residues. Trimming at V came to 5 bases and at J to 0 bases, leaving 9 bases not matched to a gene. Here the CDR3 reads CASSRTGTASTDTQYF. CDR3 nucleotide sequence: TGTGCCAGCAGTCGGACCGGGACAGCGAGCACAGATACGCAGTATTTT.

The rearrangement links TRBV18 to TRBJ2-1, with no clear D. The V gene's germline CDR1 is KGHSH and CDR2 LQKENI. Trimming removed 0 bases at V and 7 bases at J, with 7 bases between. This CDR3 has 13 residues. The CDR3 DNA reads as TGTGCCAGCTCACCACCTTCCGGTAATGAGCAGTTCTTC. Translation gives CASSPPSGNEQFF.

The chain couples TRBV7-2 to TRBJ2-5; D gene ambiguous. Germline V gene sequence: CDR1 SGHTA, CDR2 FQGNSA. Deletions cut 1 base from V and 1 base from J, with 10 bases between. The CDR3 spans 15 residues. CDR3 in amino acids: CASSLGQESQETQYF. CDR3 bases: TGTGCCAGCAGCTTAGGGCAGGAGAGCCAAGAGACCCAGTACTTC.

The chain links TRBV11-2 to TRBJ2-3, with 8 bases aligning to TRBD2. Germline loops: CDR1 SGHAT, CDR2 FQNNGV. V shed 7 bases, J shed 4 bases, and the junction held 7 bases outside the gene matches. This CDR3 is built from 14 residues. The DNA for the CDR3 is TGTGCCAGCACCACAGCGGGAGCCGCAGATACGCAGTATTTT. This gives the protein CASTTAGAADTQYF.

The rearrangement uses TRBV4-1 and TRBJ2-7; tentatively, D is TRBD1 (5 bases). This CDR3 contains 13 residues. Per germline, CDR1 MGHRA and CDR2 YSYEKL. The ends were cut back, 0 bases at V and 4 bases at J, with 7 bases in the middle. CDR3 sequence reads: CASSQEPGYEQYF. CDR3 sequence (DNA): TGCGCCAGCAGCCAAGAGCCAGGGTACGAGCAGTACTTC.

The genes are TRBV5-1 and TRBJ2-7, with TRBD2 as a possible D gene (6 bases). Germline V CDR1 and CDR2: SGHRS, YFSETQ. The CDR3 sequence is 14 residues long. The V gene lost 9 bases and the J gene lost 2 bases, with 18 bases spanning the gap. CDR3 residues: CAIRSEGRPYEQYF. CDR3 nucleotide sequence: TGCGCCATCAGGTCGGAGGGTCGGCCCTACGAGCAGTACTTC.

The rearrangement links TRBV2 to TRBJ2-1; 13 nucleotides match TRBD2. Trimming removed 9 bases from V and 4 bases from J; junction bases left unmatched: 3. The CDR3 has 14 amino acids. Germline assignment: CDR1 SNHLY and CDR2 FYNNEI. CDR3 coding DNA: TGTGCCAGGGCGGGACTAGCGGGGTACAATGAGCAGTTCTTC. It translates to CARAGLAGYNEQFF. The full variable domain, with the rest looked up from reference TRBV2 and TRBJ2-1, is EPEVTQTPSHQVTQMGQEVILRCVPISNHLYFYWYRQILGQKVEFLVSFYNNEISEKSEIFDDQFSVERPDGSNFTLKIRSTKLEDSAMYFCARAGLAGYNEQFFGPGTRLTVL.

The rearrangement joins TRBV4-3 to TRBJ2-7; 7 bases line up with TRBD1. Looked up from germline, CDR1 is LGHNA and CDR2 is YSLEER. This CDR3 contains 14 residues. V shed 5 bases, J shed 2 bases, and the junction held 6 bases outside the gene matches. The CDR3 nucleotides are TGCGCCAGCAGCTGGGGACAGAAGACCTACGAGCAGTACTTC. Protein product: CASSWGQKTYEQYF.

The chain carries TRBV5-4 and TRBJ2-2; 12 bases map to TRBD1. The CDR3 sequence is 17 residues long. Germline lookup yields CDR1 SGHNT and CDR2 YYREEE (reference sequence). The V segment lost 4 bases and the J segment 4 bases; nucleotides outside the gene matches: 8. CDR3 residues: CASSRGTGGAVTGELFF. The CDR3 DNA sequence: TGTGCCAGCAGCCGGGGGACAGGGGGCGCGGTCACCGGGGAGCTGTTTTTT. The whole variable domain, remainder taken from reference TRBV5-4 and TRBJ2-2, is ETGVTQSPTHLIKTRGQQVTLRCSSQSGHNTVSWYQQALGQGPQFIFQYYREEENGRGNFPPRFSGLQFPNYSSELNVNALELDDSALYLCASSRGTGGAVTGELFFGEGSRLTVL.

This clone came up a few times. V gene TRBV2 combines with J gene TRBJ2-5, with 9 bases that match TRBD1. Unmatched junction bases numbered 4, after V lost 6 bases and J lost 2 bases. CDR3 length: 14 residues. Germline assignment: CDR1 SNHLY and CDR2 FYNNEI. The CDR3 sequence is CASRRTGVQETQYF. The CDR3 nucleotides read TGTGCCAGCAGGCGGACAGGGGTTCAAGAGACCCAGTACTTC.

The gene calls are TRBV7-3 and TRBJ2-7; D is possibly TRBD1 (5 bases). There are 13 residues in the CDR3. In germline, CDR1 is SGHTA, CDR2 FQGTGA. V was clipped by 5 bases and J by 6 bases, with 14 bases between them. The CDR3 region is CASSPDSPSEQYF. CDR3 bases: TGTGCCAGCAGCCCCGACAGCCCAAGCGAGCAGTACTTC.

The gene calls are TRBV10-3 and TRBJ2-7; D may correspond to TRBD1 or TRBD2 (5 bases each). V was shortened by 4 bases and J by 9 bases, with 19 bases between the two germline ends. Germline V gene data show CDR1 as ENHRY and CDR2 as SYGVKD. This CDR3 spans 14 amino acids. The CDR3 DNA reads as TGTGCCATCAGTGCCGGGGATGGGGCCACGAGGCAGTACTTC. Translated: CAISAGDGATRQYF.

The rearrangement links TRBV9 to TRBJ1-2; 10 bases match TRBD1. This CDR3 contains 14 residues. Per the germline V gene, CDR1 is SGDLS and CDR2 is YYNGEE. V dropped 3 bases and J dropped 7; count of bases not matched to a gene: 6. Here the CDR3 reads CASSDATGGRGYTF. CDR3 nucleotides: TGTGCCAGCAGCGACGCGACAGGGGGCCGTGGCTACACCTTC.

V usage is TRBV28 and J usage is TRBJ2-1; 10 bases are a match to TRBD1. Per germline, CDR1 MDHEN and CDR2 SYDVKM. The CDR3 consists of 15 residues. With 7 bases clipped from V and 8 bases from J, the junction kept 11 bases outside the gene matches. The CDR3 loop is CASTETGGASDEQFF. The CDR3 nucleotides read TGTGCCAGCACCGAGACAGGGGGCGCGAGCGATGAGCAGTTCTTC.

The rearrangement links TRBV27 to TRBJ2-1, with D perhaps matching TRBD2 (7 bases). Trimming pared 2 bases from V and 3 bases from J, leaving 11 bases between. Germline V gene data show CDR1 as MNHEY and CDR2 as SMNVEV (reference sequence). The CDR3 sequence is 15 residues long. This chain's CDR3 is CASSLVGGLYNEQFF. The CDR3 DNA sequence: TGTGCCAGCAGTTTAGTCGGGGGGCTCTACAATGAGCAGTTCTTC.

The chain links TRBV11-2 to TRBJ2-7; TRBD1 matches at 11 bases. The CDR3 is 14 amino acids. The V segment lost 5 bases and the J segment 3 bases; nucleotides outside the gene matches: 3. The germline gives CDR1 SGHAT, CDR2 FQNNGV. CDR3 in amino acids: CASSGGTGGYEQYF. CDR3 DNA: TGTGCCAGCAGCGGGGGGACAGGGGGCTACGAGCAGTACTTC.

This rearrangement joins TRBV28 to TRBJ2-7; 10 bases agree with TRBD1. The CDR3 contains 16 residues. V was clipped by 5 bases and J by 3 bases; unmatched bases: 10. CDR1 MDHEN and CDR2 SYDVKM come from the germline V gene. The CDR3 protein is CASSGGDRGPLYEQYF. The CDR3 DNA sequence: TGTGCCAGCAGTGGGGGGGACAGGGGCCCTCTCTACGAGCAGTACTTC.

Written as DNA, the CDR3 is TGTGCCAGCAGCCTAACAGTAGGTAGCGGGACTCCCTCCTACGAGCAGTACTTC. It yields the protein CASSLTVGSGTPSYEQYF. The rearrangement uses TRBV7-9 and TRBJ2-7; 8 bases align to TRBD2. Germline V lookup: CDR1 SEHNR, CDR2 FQNEAQ (reference sequence). J lost 0 bases, V lost 5 bases, and 15 bases had no gene match. CDR3 length: 18 residues.

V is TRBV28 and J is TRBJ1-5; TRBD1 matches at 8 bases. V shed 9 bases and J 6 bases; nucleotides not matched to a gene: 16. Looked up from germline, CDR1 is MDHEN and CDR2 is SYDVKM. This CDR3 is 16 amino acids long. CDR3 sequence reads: CASRLGTGSALQPQHF. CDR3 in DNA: TGTGCCAGTCGACTCGGGACAGGATCGGCGCTTCAGCCCCAGCATTTT.